Sequencing of this T cell receptor (beta chain) was carried out in a study of blood T cell repertoires in COVID-19. The CDR3 runs to 14 residues. The J segment lost 8 bases and the V segment lost 4 bases, leaving 11 bases of the junction unmatched. The germline V gene has CDR1 SGHRS and CDR2 YFSETQ. Libraries were prepared by immunoSEQ multiplex PCR; TCRdb keeps only in-frame clonotypes and omits some of them. The data contain over 110,000 clones, around 78% of them seen just once; the ten biggest clones take up less than 2%. This chain uses TRBV5-1 with TRBJ1-2, with TRBD1 matching 7 bases. This sequence was found in a woman aged 55-75 years with acute or convalescent COVID-19. The sequenced sample was peripheral blood. CDR3 protein: CASSEPTGIGGYTF. Here the CDR3 DNA reads TGCGCCAGCAGCGAACCGACAGGGATCGGCGGCTACACCTTC. Combining the CDR3 with reference TRBV5-1 and TRBJ1-2 gives the whole variable domain KAGVTQTPRYLIKTRGQQVTLSCSPISGHRSVSWYQQTPGQGLQFLFEYFSETQRNKGNFPGRFSGRQFSNSRSEMNVSTLELGDSALYLCASSEPTGIGGYTFGSGTRLTVV.